This T cell receptor beta chain originates from a study of post-analysis software for immune sequencing data. About the research overall: Relapsing-remitting, secondary progressive and progressive-relapsing multiple sclerosis courses were included.

As regards this clonotype: What it recognizes is unknown.

The authors incorporated unique molecular identifiers into the TCR beta cDNA libraries. Between about 0.95 and 11 million T cells gave rise to 450,000 to 650,000 cDNA molecules. Each CDR3 protein is one row after TCRdb ran MiXCR on the PCR reads. In the table there are hundreds of thousands of distinct CDR3 sequences, roughly 27% of which are singletons. Study-level results: Compared with controls, patients showed significantly lower normalized Chao1 diversity. F measure grouped same-batch samples tightly together. About five TRBV segments appeared more often in patients than in controls, and TRBV5-6, TRBV5-1 and TRBV20-1 were among these.

The V gene end was trimmed by 10 bases and the J gene end by 4 bases; junction bases not matched to a gene: 4. CDR1 is SNHLY, CDR2 FYNNEI, per germline. The CDR3 has 13 residues. Sequencing was carried out using blood. This receptor was obtained from a girl aged 5-17 years with multiple sclerosis. V usage is TRBV2 and J usage is TRBJ2-1; TRBD2 matches 10 bases. CDR3 region: CANQREGYNEQFF. For the CDR3, the DNA is TGTGCCAACCAGCGGGAGGGTTACAATGAGCAGTTCTTC.